These T cell receptor beta chains were read from a single sample in a study of T cell repertoires in cytomegalovirus infection. The antigens of these receptors remain unknown. Each CDR3 protein is one row after TCRdb ran MiXCR on the reads. Among approximately 50,000 distinct CDR3 sequences listed, around 19% were seen once. The sample in question was CD8+ T cells from cultured PBMCs, obtained from culture after CMV antigen stimulation. These receptors all come from a human donor in good health (CMV status not recorded). Some clones in this sample may be carry-over from other donors' samples. Both conserved end residues are part of each CDR3. Fields, in order: clone size, V gene, J gene, D gene, CDR3 protein, CDR3 DNA. The D gene is left open where the match is weak. For some rows the clone size is stated as once, few or many, or as a class when expanded; others skip it.

clone size: -; V gene: TRBV12-3/TRBV12-4; J gene: TRBJ2-5; D gene: -; CDR3 protein: CASSPQGETQYF; CDR3 DNA: TGTGCCAGCAGTCCCCAGGGGGAGACCCAGTACTTC
clone size: once; V gene: TRBV9; J gene: TRBJ2-1; D gene: TRBD2; CDR3 protein: CASSVHGTSGGYNEQFF; CDR3 DNA: TGTGCCAGCAGCGTACACGGGACTAGCGGGGGGTACAATGAGCAGTTCTTC
clone size: few; V gene: TRBV10-2; J gene: TRBJ2-5; D gene: TRBD1; CDR3 protein: CAGGRGGQGQETQYF; CDR3 DNA: TGCGCCGGGGGCCGAGGGGGACAGGGCCAAGAGACCCAGTACTTC
clone size: -; V gene: TRBV6-5; J gene: TRBJ1-5; D gene: -; CDR3 protein: CASSYSGLGNQPQHF; CDR3 DNA: TGTGCCAGCAGTTACTCAGGGCTCGGCAATCAGCCCCAGCATTTT
clone size: -; V gene: TRBV6-5; J gene: TRBJ2-5; D gene: -; CDR3 protein: CASSYSTPNSGGWQETQYF; CDR3 DNA: TGTGCCAGCAGTTACTCGACCCCAAATAGTGGGGGTTGGCAAGAGACCCAGTACTTC
clone size: few; V gene: TRBV7-2; J gene: TRBJ2-1; D gene: -; CDR3 protein: CASSSRSYNEQFF; CDR3 DNA: TGTGCCAGCAGCTCTCGGTCCTACAATGAGCAGTTCTTC
clone size: -; V gene: TRBV5-6; J gene: TRBJ2-1; D gene: -; CDR3 protein: CASSLGDSSYNEQFF; CDR3 DNA: TGTGCCAGCAGCTTAGGTGACAGCTCCTACAATGAGCAGTTCTTC
clone size: -; V gene: TRBV10-1; J gene: TRBJ2-2; D gene: TRBD2; CDR3 protein: CASSPHGGGAGELFF; CDR3 DNA: TGCGCCAGCAGTCCCCACGGGGGGGGGGCCGGGGAGCTGTTTTTT
clone size: once; V gene: TRBV6-6; J gene: TRBJ1-1; D gene: -; CDR3 protein: CASRTSGLSGTEAFF; CDR3 DNA: TGTGCCAGCAGAACTTCCGGGCTTTCGGGCACTGAAGCTTTCTTT
clone size: -; V gene: TRBV20-1; J gene: TRBJ2-3; D gene: -; CDR3 protein: CSSRKGTDTQYF; CDR3 DNA: TGCAGTAGTCGAAAGGGCACAGATACGCAGTATTTT
clone size: few; V gene: TRBV7-2; J gene: TRBJ2-6; D gene: -; CDR3 protein: CASSLAFGTGSGANVLTF; CDR3 DNA: TGTGCCAGCAGCTTAGCGTTTGGGACGGGATCTGGGGCCAACGTCCTGACTTTC
clone size: few; V gene: TRBV12-3/TRBV12-4; J gene: TRBJ2-3; D gene: TRBD1; CDR3 protein: CASRTGTASTDTQYF; CDR3 DNA: TGTGCCAGCAGGACCGGGACAGCTAGCACAGATACGCAGTATTTT
clone size: few; V gene: TRBV7-2; J gene: TRBJ2-3; D gene: -; CDR3 protein: CASSLGLRTGNTQYF; CDR3 DNA: TGTGCCAGCAGCTTAGGTCTTAGAACTGGAAATACGCAGTATTTT
clone size: -; V gene: TRBV10-3; J gene: TRBJ2-7; D gene: -; CDR3 protein: CAINSAGEQYF; CDR3 DNA: TGTGCCATCAATAGTGCCGGGGAGCAGTACTTC
clone size: -; V gene: TRBV6-6; J gene: TRBJ2-3; D gene: -; CDR3 protein: CASSYTQPGDTQYF; CDR3 DNA: TGTGCCAGCAGTTACACTCAACCTGGCGATACGCAGTATTTT
clone size: -; V gene: TRBV11-2; J gene: TRBJ2-2; D gene: -; CDR3 protein: CAIGDRNTGELFF; CDR3 DNA: TGTGCCATAGGCGACAGAAACACCGGGGAGCTGTTTTTT
clone size: -; V gene: TRBV24-1; J gene: TRBJ2-2; D gene: TRBD1; CDR3 protein: CATSEGARDRSNTGELFF; CDR3 DNA: TGTGCCACCAGTGAGGGGGCAAGGGACAGATCGAACACCGGGGAGCTGTTTTTT
clone size: -; V gene: TRBV6-5; J gene: TRBJ1-5; D gene: TRBD1; CDR3 protein: CASSLQGAGGQPQHF; CDR3 DNA: TGTGCCAGCAGTTTACAGGGGGCTGGAGGTCAGCCCCAGCATTTT
clone size: -; V gene: TRBV12-5; J gene: TRBJ2-7; D gene: -; CDR3 protein: CASALGGGHEQYF; CDR3 DNA: TGTGCTAGTGCCCTGGGGGGGGGGCACGAGCAGTACTTC
clone size: many; V gene: TRBV12-3/TRBV12-4; J gene: TRBJ2-7; D gene: -; CDR3 protein: CASSPPSTYYEQYF; CDR3 DNA: TGTGCCAGCAGTCCGCCCTCGACCTACTACGAGCAGTACTTC
clone size: few; V gene: TRBV7-9; J gene: TRBJ2-7; D gene: -; CDR3 protein: CASSPVQVYEQYF; CDR3 DNA: TGTGCCAGCAGCCCCGTGCAGGTTTACGAGCAGTACTTC
clone size: -; V gene: TRBV6-1; J gene: TRBJ2-4; D gene: TRBD1; CDR3 protein: CASSDYGTGVGNIQYF; CDR3 DNA: TGTGCCAGCAGTGATTACGGGACAGGGGTCGGAAACATTCAGTACTTC
clone size: few; V gene: TRBV7-8; J gene: TRBJ1-4; D gene: -; CDR3 protein: CASSEETNEKLFF; CDR3 DNA: TGTGCCAGCAGCGAGGAGACTAATGAAAAACTGTTTTTT
clone size: few; V gene: TRBV4-3; J gene: TRBJ2-7; D gene: -; CDR3 protein: CASSQDLPYEQYF; CDR3 DNA: TGCGCCAGCAGCCAAGATCTTCCCTACGAGCAGTACTTC
clone size: few; V gene: TRBV7-2; J gene: TRBJ1-2; D gene: TRBD1; CDR3 protein: CASSLGGQGRGYTF; CDR3 DNA: TGTGCCAGCAGCTTAGGAGGACAGGGGCGTGGCTACACCTTC
clone size: -; V gene: TRBV6-1; J gene: TRBJ1-2; D gene: -; CDR3 protein: CASSGYTF; CDR3 DNA: TGTGCCAGCAGTGGCTACACCTTC